The 22 T cell receptor beta chains presented below share a single source sample, sequenced in a study of shared clonotypes between healthy human individuals. The protocol was immunoSEQ multiplex PCR, while the TCRdb copy is restricted to in-frame clones and leaves out a portion. This repertoire shows more than 2 million clones, approximately 94% found once; its top ten account for over 0.1%. The material sequenced was naive CD4+ T cells sorted from blood. The subset was: CD45RA+ positively selected. These receptors were obtained from a man between 18 and 35 years old in good health.

The chain couples TRBV30 to TRBJ2-1; 15 bases fit TRBD2. The trim removed 2 bases at V and 7 bases at J, leaving 18 bases unmatched. CDR1 and CDR2 (germline): GTSNPN, SVGIG (reference sequence). The CDR3 contains 20 residues. Written as DNA, the CDR3 is TGTGCCTGGAGTCCTAATCCGGGACTAGCGGGAGGAAGGTTTTCAAATGAGCAGTTCTTC. It encodes CAWSPNPGLAGGRFSNEQFF.

This chain connects TRBV2 to TRBJ2-7; TRBD1 might be the D (5 bases). Per the germline V gene, CDR1 is SNHLY and CDR2 is FYNNEI. This CDR3 is 12 amino acids long. Between the trimmed V and J ends, which lost 11 bases and 2 bases, there was a span of 13 bases. CDR3 region: CAGGQVPYEQYF. Here the CDR3 DNA reads TGTGCCGGCGGACAAGTACCCTACGAGCAGTACTTC.

The CDR3 is CASSPAKGSRWNTGELFF. The CDR3 DNA is TGCGCCAGCAGCCCCGCAAAAGGGAGTAGGTGGAACACCGGGGAGCTGTTTTTT. The chain employs TRBV23-1 and TRBJ2-2, with D perhaps TRBD2 (5 bases). TRBV23-1 is labeled an ORF, and its function is uncertain. CDR3 length equals 18 residues. Trimming pared 6 bases from V and 1 base from J, leaving 21 bases between.

The chain couples TRBV19 to TRBJ2-7, with D maybe TRBD1 (6 bases). There are 15 residues in the CDR3. Germline loops: CDR1 LNHDA, CDR2 SQIVND (reference sequence). The V gene lost 2 bases and the J gene lost 0 bases, with 11 bases spanning the gap. In nucleotides, the CDR3 is TGTGCCAGTAGTATATCAGGGGTTAGCTCCTACGAGCAGTACTTC. Amino acid sequence: CASSISGVSSYEQYF.

In this sample, this clone turned up once. The chain combines TRBV7-2 with TRBJ2-7; perhaps TRBD1 as D (5 bases). Germline V gene sequence: CDR1 SGHTA, CDR2 FQGNSA. V lost 3 bases and J 2 bases, leaving 11 bases between the germline ends. The CDR3 totals 14 residues. CDR3 in amino acids: CASSFKTAAYEQYF. CDR3 DNA sequence: TGTGCCAGCAGCTTCAAGACAGCCGCCTACGAGCAGTACTTC.

This chain links TRBV30 with TRBJ2-2; D gene unclear. The CDR3 sequence is 15 residues long. V was shortened by 2 bases and J by 3 bases, with 13 bases between the two germline ends. CDR1 and CDR2 from the germline V gene are GTSNPN and SVGIG (reference sequence). CDR3 in amino acids: CAWSFGRIDTGELFF. The CDR3 DNA reads TGTGCCTGGAGTTTTGGGCGCATCGACACCGGGGAGCTGTTTTTT.

This clone has just one count. At one end, the junction sequence differs from germline, possibly due to a read error. CDR3 residues: CASSLDGKGLRF. DNA for the CDR3: TGTGCCAGCAGCTTAGACGGGAAAGGGCTGAGGTTC. The chain combines TRBV7-9 with TRBJ2-7; the D gene is possibly TRBD2 (5 bases). This CDR3 region has 12 residues. Germline V gives CDR1 SEHNR, CDR2 FQNEAQ (reference sequence).

This chain connects TRBV2 to TRBJ2-3, with D tentatively TRBD2 (7 bases). In germline, CDR1 is SNHLY, CDR2 FYNNEI. Trimming stripped 9 bases from V and 2 bases from J, with 15 bases between. The CDR3 covers 14 residues. The chain's CDR3 is CASSGGGATDTQYF. In nucleotides, the CDR3 is TGTGCCAGTTCGGGGGGCGGGGCCACAGATACGCAGTATTTT. Complete variable domain (other parts from reference TRBV2 and TRBJ2-3): EPEVTQTPSHQVTQMGQEVILRCVPISNHLYFYWYRQILGQKVEFLVSFYNNEISEKSEIFDDQFSVERPDGSNFTLKIRSTKLEDSAMYFCASSGGGATDTQYFGPGTRLTVL.

A single count supports this clone. Distinct nucleotide sequences in the sample also encode this CDR3. The chain uses TRBV18 and TRBJ2-2, with D possibly matching TRBD1 (5 bases). Germline CDR1 is KGHSH and CDR2 is LQKENI. Trimming left V 0 bases short and J 2 bases short, with 10 bases between. This CDR3 spans 16 amino acids. In nucleotides, the CDR3 is TGTGCCAGCTCACCACCAAGCAGGGCTAACACCGGGGAGCTGTTTTTT. It encodes CASSPPSRANTGELFF.

J is TRBJ1-4 and V is TRBV5-1; perhaps TRBD1 as D (6 bases). V was pared by 3 bases and J by 5 bases, with 14 bases between. Germline-derived CDR1 and CDR2 are SGHRS and YFSETQ. The CDR3 is made up of 15 amino acids. The CDR3 DNA reads as TGCGCCAGCAGCTCGGGAGGGGGTCTAAATGAAAAACTGTTTTTT. Translating it yields CASSSGGGLNEKLFF.

In its sample, this clone was seen once. V and J are TRBV7-2 and TRBJ2-6; 7 bases map to TRBD1. The CDR3 covers 18 residues. V gave up 1 base and J gave up 0 bases; unmatched junction bases: 6. From germline, CDR1 is SGHTA and CDR2 FQGNSA. CDR3 sequence (DNA): TGTGCCAGCAGCTTAGTAGGGGGCGGCCTCTCTGGGGCCAACGTCCTGACTTTC. This translates into CASSLVGGGLSGANVLTF.

The CDR3 loop is CAWNLVGTEAFF. As DNA, the CDR3 is TGTGCCTGGAACCTTGTTGGGACTGAAGCTTTCTTT. This chain links TRBV30 with TRBJ1-1, with D unresolved. CDR1 GTSNPN and CDR2 SVGIG come from the germline V gene (reference sequence). V was trimmed by 4 bases and J by 5 bases, leaving 11 bases between them. The CDR3 is 12 amino acids.

The chain employs TRBV2 and TRBJ1-5, with D perhaps matching TRBD1 (6 bases). V was shortened by 7 bases and J by 0 bases, with 13 bases between the two germline ends. Germline V gives CDR1 SNHLY, CDR2 FYNNEI. The CDR3 runs to 15 residues. The CDR3 reads CASIRDTLSNQPQHF. In DNA, the CDR3 is TGTGCCAGCATCCGGGACACTCTTAGCAATCAGCCCCAGCATTTT.

The chain links TRBV19 to TRBJ2-7; 9 bases align to TRBD2. The germline V gene has CDR1 LNHDA and CDR2 SQIVND (reference sequence). The CDR3 is 14 residues long. With V trimmed by 4 bases and J by 3 bases, 4 bases remained unmatched. The chain's CDR3 is CASSSGRGHYEQYF. In DNA form, the CDR3 reads TGTGCCAGTAGTAGCGGGAGGGGTCACTACGAGCAGTACTTC.

The V call is TRBV30, the J call TRBJ2-7; D call uncertain. Deletions cut 2 bases from V and 3 bases from J, with 8 bases between. This CDR3 is 12 amino acids long. Germline V gene data show CDR1 as GTSNPN and CDR2 as SVGIG (reference sequence). The CDR3 loop is CAWSLKLYEQYF. CDR3 sequence (DNA): TGTGCCTGGAGTTTAAAGCTCTACGAGCAGTACTTC.

This sequence joins TRBV5-1 and TRBJ2-2; a possible D gene is TRBD1 (8 bases). CDR3 length: 16 residues. Trimming shortened V by 4 bases and J by 5 bases, and 18 bases separated the two germline ends. Germline-derived CDR1 and CDR2 are SGHRS and YFSETQ. The CDR3: CASSLTTGGGTGELFF. The DNA of the CDR3 is TGCGCCAGCAGCCTGACAACAGGGGGAGGGACCGGGGAGCTGTTTTTT.

The chain recombines TRBV9 with TRBJ1-6; TRBD1 might be the D (5 bases). In germline, CDR1 is SGDLS, CDR2 YYNGEE. V was shortened by 4 bases and J by 8 bases, with 13 bases between the two germline ends. This CDR3 is built from 14 residues. The CDR3 reads CASSPRTTYSPLHF. CDR3 coding DNA: TGTGCCAGCAGCCCGCGGACAACATATTCACCCCTCCACTTT. The full variable domain, its missing parts supplied by reference TRBV9 and TRBJ1-6, is DSGVTQTPKHLITATGQRVTLRCSPRSGDLSVYWYQQSLDQGLQFLIQYYNGEERAKGNILERFSAQQFPDLHSELNLSSLELGDSALYFCASSPRTTYSPLHFGNGTRLTVT.

The chain carries TRBV25-1 and TRBJ1-5; D is unresolved. Deletions cut 10 bases from V and 0 bases from J, with 19 bases between. CDR1 and CDR2 (germline): MGHDK, SYGVNS. There are 16 residues in the CDR3. The CDR3 reads CATWGTSGDSNQPQHF. In DNA form, the CDR3 reads TGTGCCACCTGGGGAACGTCGGGAGATAGCAATCAGCCCCAGCATTTT.

This clone was seen just once. J is TRBJ2-3 and V is TRBV30; 9 bases fit TRBD2. The germline V gene encodes CDR1 GTSNPN and CDR2 SVGIG (reference sequence). The CDR3 contains 13 residues. The ends lost 4 bases at V and 11 bases at J; junction bases unmatched: 10. The CDR3 is CAWMSSGIGKQYF. CDR3 sequence (DNA): TGTGCCTGGATGTCTAGCGGGATAGGGAAGCAGTATTTT.

The sample holds one count of this clone. The V and J genes are TRBV6-4 and TRBJ2-1; 7 bases map to TRBD2. The CDR3 loop spans 15 amino acids. The junction had 6 bases not matched to a gene; V was cut back by 7 bases and J by 0 bases. Germline CDR1 is MRHNA and CDR2 is SNTAGT. The CDR3 nucleotides read TGTGCCAGCAACGCGGGCGGGAGCTCCTACAATGAGCAGTTCTTC. This gives the protein CASNAGGSSYNEQFF.

V is TRBV19 and J is TRBJ2-3; 11 bases line up with TRBD2. The CDR3 loop spans 16 amino acids. V was pared by 6 bases and J by 4 bases, with 9 bases of the junction left unmatched. CDR1 and CDR2 from the germline V gene are LNHDA and SQIVND (reference sequence). The CDR3 spells CASRMRLAGLADTQYF. The CDR3 DNA reads TGTGCCAGTAGGATGCGACTAGCGGGATTGGCAGATACGCAGTATTTT.

The chain combines TRBV28 with TRBJ2-7; tentatively, D is TRBD2 (5 bases). Per germline, CDR1 MDHEN and CDR2 SYDVKM. Trimming shortened V by 6 bases and J by 5 bases, and 11 bases separated the two germline ends. The CDR3 totals 12 residues. CDR3 in DNA: TGTGCCAGCAGGCCCCCGAGGGACGAGCAGTACTTC. This translates into CASRPPRDEQYF.